The clone carrying this T cell receptor (beta chain) was detected ten times or more. Looked up from germline, CDR1 is MNHGY and CDR2 is SAAAGT. Trimming cost V 2 bases and J 3 bases; bases outside gene matches: 4. This CDR3 region has 15 residues. MiXCR, run by TCRdb on the reads, gives a single entry per CDR3 protein. The sample has approximately 250,000 distinct CDR3 sequences; more than 25% are singletons. The entry originates in a study of kidney transplant recipient with SARS-CoV-2 infection. The source material was a blood sample, sampled at baseline and on approximately day 120 from a kidney transplant recipient. V gene TRBV6-8 combines with J gene TRBJ2-5, with TRBD2 matching 9 bases. This clonotype was sampled from a male patient aged 25-45 years who had COVID-19 and was a kidney transplant recipient. Certain T cells may be donor cells from the graft. CDR3 nucleotides: TGTGCCAGCAGTTACAATTCTAGCGGGGAAGAGACCCAGTACTTC. Its translation is CASSYNSSGEETQYF.